This T cell receptor (beta chain) was identified in a study of shared clonotypes between healthy human individuals. General observations from the study: Clonotypes that were shared across four donors made up about 5.1% of naive CD4 clonotypes. Clonotype sharing among donors was expected to depend on sequencing depth. What rarefaction showed was incomplete sorted-subset sequencing despite large depth.

Note on this clone: Its antigen is not known.

Only in-frame clones appear in the TCRdb table, and some are missing; sequencing was by immunoSEQ multiplex PCR. The table records 600,000 to 750,000 clones, 80% to 95% of them present only once. Free of recent acute infections or vaccinations, the donors were healthy HIV-negative adults. V was pared by 4 bases and J by 0 bases, with 10 bases between. The germline gives CDR1 SNHLY, CDR2 FYNNEI. The length of the CDR3 is 15 residues. The origin of this receptor is a man aged 18-30 years in good health. Some clones in this sample may be carry-over from other donors' samples. The chain has TRBV2 and TRBJ2-1, with D maybe TRBD2 (5 bases). The sample consisted of memory CD8+ T cells from PBMCs. Subset given: CD45RO+ cells pooled with CCR7-negative TemRA cells. The CDR3 sequence is CASSGKSGSYNEQFF. In DNA, the CDR3 is TGTGCCAGCAGTGGGAAGAGCGGCTCCTACAATGAGCAGTTCTTC.